These 7 T cell receptor beta chains were sequenced from one sample in a study of beta chain features in type 1 diabetes. TCRB transcripts that were expressed got sequenced, as all of the isolated RNA had been reverse transcribed. Profiling relied on immunoSEQ multiplex PCR, and the TCRdb table lists in-frame clones only, not all of them. The sample lists about 360,000 clones; over 9.5% were seen once. The sample consisted of naive CD4+ T cells from blood. The receptors derive from a man aged 18 to 35 in good health.

The chain carries TRBV19 and TRBJ2-2; 8 bases are shared with TRBD2. After removal of 5 bases from V and 4 bases from J, the junction contained 9 bases not matched to a gene. This CDR3 has 16 residues. The V gene's germline CDR1 is LNHDA and CDR2 SQIVND (reference sequence). CDR3 region: CASSVPTAGGTGELFF. CDR3 coding DNA: TGTGCCAGTAGTGTTCCTACTGCGGGGGGCACCGGGGAGCTGTTTTTT.

The chain carries TRBV19 and TRBJ2-5, with D hard to call. Germline loops: CDR1 LNHDA, CDR2 SQIVND (reference sequence). The V end lost 8 bases, the J end lost 5 bases, and 15 bases lay between the germline ends. This CDR3 is built from 13 residues. CDR3 nucleotides: TGTGCCAGTCGTTCGTCTAGTAGCGAGACCCAGTACTTC. It encodes CASRSSSSETQYF. Full variable domain (missing parts from reference TRBV19 and TRBJ2-5): DGGITQSPKYLFRKEGQNVTLSCEQNLNHDAMYWYRQDPGQGLRLIYYSQIVNDFQKGDIAEGYSVSREKKESFPLTVTSAQKNPTAFYLCASRSSSSETQYFGPGTRLLVL.

This chain joins TRBV5-4 and TRBJ2-1; perhaps TRBD1 as D (5 bases). Germline values: CDR1 SGHNT, CDR2 YYREEE (reference sequence). The V end was cut by 3 bases, the J end by 7 bases, with 8 bases between. The CDR3 totals 12 residues. CDR3 nucleotide sequence: TGTGCCAGCAGCTCGAACAGGAATGAGCAGTTCTTC. This gives the protein CASSSNRNEQFF.

In its sample, this clone was seen a few times. The chain combines TRBV27 with TRBJ1-1, with D tentatively TRBD1 (6 bases). This CDR3 is built from 15 residues. V lost 5 bases to trimming and J lost 0 bases, with 13 bases between them. Per the germline V gene, CDR1 is MNHEY and CDR2 is SMNVEV (reference sequence). CDR3 region: CASSTLRGMNTEAFF. CDR3 bases: TGTGCCAGCAGTACCCTCAGGGGCATGAACACTGAAGCTTTCTTT.

This clone came up a few times. The genes are TRBV30 and TRBJ2-5; perhaps TRBD1 as D (7 bases). This CDR3 region has 12 residues. Deletions cut 5 bases from V and 7 bases from J, with 14 bases between. Germline CDR1 is GTSNPN and CDR2 is SVGIG (reference sequence). The CDR3: CAWQTGRGTQYF. The CDR3, as DNA: TGTGCCTGGCAGACAGGGCGGGGGACCCAGTACTTC.

This clone has only a few counts. V and J are TRBV9 and TRBJ2-2; unclear D gene. Germline V lookup: CDR1 SGDLS, CDR2 YYNGEE. The CDR3 loop spans 16 amino acids. With 2 bases removed from V and 3 bases from J, the gap between germline ends came to 14 bases. In DNA, the CDR3 is TGTGCCAGCAGCGTTTCCCCCACAGACGACACCGGGGAGCTGTTTTTT. This sequence encodes CASSVSPTDDTGELFF. The variable domain in full, with the rest retrieved from reference TRBV9 and TRBJ2-2, is DSGVTQTPKHLITATGQRVTLRCSPRSGDLSVYWYQQSLDQGLQFLIQYYNGEERAKGNILERFSAQQFPDLHSELNLSSLELGDSALYFCASSVSPTDDTGELFFGEGSRLTVL.

The chain couples TRBV27 to TRBJ2-3, with 7 nucleotides matching TRBD2. Germline CDR1 and CDR2: MNHEY and SMNVEV (reference sequence). The J segment lost 3 bases and the V segment lost 5 bases, leaving 11 bases of the junction unmatched. CDR3 size: 16 residues. In nucleotides, the CDR3 is TGTGCCAGCAGTGAATATGGCGGGGGTGGTACAGATACGCAGTATTTT. It is translated as CASSEYGGGGTDTQYF.